A selection of T cell receptor beta chains follows, all from one sample in a study of shared clonotypes between healthy human individuals. This table comes from immunoSEQ multiplex PCR, and its TCRdb copy is limited to in-frame clones, with some not included. The sample lists around 990,000 clones; 60% to 85% were seen once. Specimen: memory CD4+ T cells from PBMCs. These TCRs come from a man younger than 30 in good health. Some clones in this sample may be carry-over from other donors' samples. The CDR3 runs from the conserved cysteine through the conserved F or W. A D gene is named only where the DNA matches it firmly. Not every row has a clone size; where given, it reads once, few, many or a size class.

v_gene	abundance	d_gene	j_gene	CDR3aa	CDR3nt
TRBV29-1	.	.	TRBJ2-1	CSVEDPLDSYNEQFF	TGCAGCGTTGAAGATCCCCTCGACTCCTACAATGAGCAGTTCTTC
TRBV28	.	.	TRBJ1-2	CASRPGRHYGYTF	TGTGCCAGCCGGCCTGGGCGGCACTATGGCTACACCTTC
TRBV4-2	.	.	TRBJ1-2	CASSPGGANYGYTF	TGTGCCAGCAGCCCCGGAGGGGCTAACTATGGCTACACCTTC
TRBV5-1	.	.	TRBJ2-5	CASSLLPPRQETQYF	TGCGCCAGCAGCTTGTTACCGCCCAGACAAGAGACCCAGTACTTC
TRBV5-4	.	.	TRBJ1-1	CASSLVGGPGTEAFF	TGTGCCAGCAGCTTGGTGGGGGGGCCGGGGACTGAAGCTTTCTTT
TRBV5-1	once	TRBD2	TRBJ2-1	CASSIPSSGEGQFF	TGCGCCAGCAGCATTCCTTCTAGCGGGGAGGGCCAGTTCTTC
TRBV9	.	.	TRBJ1-2	CASSPGRNYGYTF	TGTGCCAGCAGCCCTGGACGGAACTATGGCTACACCTTC
TRBV6-1	.	TRBD1	TRBJ2-1	CASSEDDRVRSNEQFF	TGTGCCAGCAGTGAAGATGACAGGGTGAGGTCTAATGAGCAGTTCTTC
TRBV18	.	.	TRBJ2-3	CASSSGTASADTQYF	TGTGCCAGCTCATCCGGGACTGCGAGCGCAGATACGCAGTATTTT
TRBV30	.	.	TRBJ1-4	CAWADRNNEKLFF	TGTGCCTGGGCTGACAGGAATAATGAAAAACTGTTTTTT
TRBV28	.	.	TRBJ2-1	CASSSPGTVWQFF	TGTGCCAGCAGTTCTCCCGGGACGGTTTGGCAGTTCTTC
TRBV9	.	.	TRBJ2-5	CASSVLGGLQETQYF	TGTGCCAGCAGCGTCCTAGGCGGACTACAAGAGACCCAGTACTTC
TRBV7-9	.	.	TRBJ1-1	CASSLLGPNAEAFF	TGTGCCAGCAGCTTATTGGGGCCGAACGCTGAAGCTTTCTTT
TRBV28	.	TRBD2	TRBJ2-3	CASSSVAGASTDTQYF	TGTGCCAGCAGTTCCGTAGCGGGGGCTAGCACAGATACGCAGTATTTT
TRBV28	.	TRBD1	TRBJ1-2	CASGPDREEGGYTF	TGTGCCAGCGGTCCGGACAGGGAGGAGGGTGGCTACACCTTC
TRBV27	.	.	TRBJ2-7	CASSAQGTYEQYF	TGTGCCAGCAGTGCACAGGGAACCTACGAGCAGTACTTC
TRBV7-8	few	TRBD2	TRBJ2-7	CASSLGLANEQYF	TGTGCCAGCAGCTTGGGACTAGCGAACGAGCAGTACTTC
TRBV27	.	TRBD2	TRBJ2-7	CASSLLGTSDEQYF	TGTGCCAGCAGTTTATTGGGGACTAGCGACGAGCAGTACTTC
TRBV11-2	.	TRBD2	TRBJ2-7	CASSPMAGAVHEQYF	TGTGCCAGCAGCCCTATGGCGGGAGCGGTCCACGAGCAGTACTTC
TRBV5-1	.	TRBD1	TRBJ2-3	CASSSRTGWTDTQYF	TGCGCCAGCAGCTCCAGGACAGGCTGGACAGATACGCAGTATTTT
TRBV27	.	.	TRBJ2-5	CASSLGIGASETQYF	TGTGCCAGCAGTCTAGGTATAGGGGCCTCGGAGACCCAGTACTTC
TRBV29-1	.	TRBD2	TRBJ2-5	CSVESGSQETQYF	TGCAGCGTTGAGAGCGGGAGCCAAGAGACCCAGTACTTC
TRBV5-1	.	.	TRBJ1-1	CASSLELSGDQAFF	TGCGCCAGCAGCTTGGAACTCTCGGGGGATCAAGCTTTCTTT
TRBV7-9	.	.	TRBJ2-5	CASSLGQGQETQYF	TGTGCCAGCAGCTTAGGGCAGGGCCAAGAGACCCAGTACTTC
TRBV30	.	.	TRBJ1-5	CAWSWHHQPQHF	TGTGCCTGGAGTTGGCATCATCAGCCCCAGCATTTT
TRBV29-1	once	TRBD1	TRBJ1-2	CSARPGGRSHGYTF	TGCAGCGCGCGGCCAGGGGGGCGATCCCATGGCTACACCTTC
TRBV6-1	.	.	TRBJ2-3	CASSGQTGTDTQYF	TGTGCCAGCAGTGGACAGACCGGCACAGATACGCAGTATTTT
TRBV6-6	.	TRBD1	TRBJ1-2	CASSSRRQGAVGYTF	TGTGCCAGCAGTTCCCGGAGGCAGGGGGCGGTCGGCTACACCTTC
TRBV27	.	TRBD2	TRBJ2-7	CASSLSGSWGSGRSYEQYF	TGTGCCAGCAGTTTATCGGGGAGCTGGGGGAGCGGGAGATCCTACGAGCAGTACTTC
TRBV5-1	.	TRBD1	TRBJ2-3	CASSSKTGGISTDTQYF	TGCGCCAGCAGCTCGAAGACAGGGGGCATTAGCACAGATACGCAGTATTTT
TRBV28	.	TRBD1	TRBJ1-5	CASSLSQGASYQPQHF	TGTGCCAGCAGTTTATCTCAGGGGGCCTCTTATCAGCCCCAGCATTTT
TRBV6-6	.	TRBD1	TRBJ2-3	CATSRGTGGLDTQYF	TGTGCCACCTCGAGGGGGACAGGGGGTTTGGATACGCAGTATTTT
TRBV19	.	.	TRBJ2-7	CASSRSGTKSSYEQYF	TGTGCCAGTAGTCGGTCGGGTACGAAGAGCTCCTACGAGCAGTACTTC
TRBV7-2	.	TRBD1	TRBJ2-5	CASSIGQGAQETQYF	TGTGCCAGCAGTATCGGACAGGGTGCCCAAGAGACCCAGTACTTC
TRBV28	.	.	TRBJ1-5	CASSRTGQNNQPQHF	TGTGCCAGCAGCAGAACCGGACAGAACAATCAGCCCCAGCATTTT
TRBV27	.	.	TRBJ2-7	CASSFTAWGSSYEQYF	TGTGCCAGCAGTTTTACTGCTTGGGGGAGCTCCTACGAGCAGTACTTC
TRBV7-2	few	.	TRBJ1-4	CASSLGQGIPNEKLFF	TGTGCCAGCAGCTTAGGTCAGGGGATCCCTAATGAAAAACTGTTTTTT
TRBV5-8	.	TRBD2	TRBJ2-7	CASTRLRASGIASYEQYF	TGTGCCAGCACCCGCCTGAGGGCTAGCGGGATAGCCTCCTACGAGCAGTACTTC
TRBV5-1	.	TRBD1	TRBJ1-1	CASSLGQGRTEAFF	TGCGCCAGCAGCTTGGGACAGGGGAGGACTGAAGCTTTCTTT
TRBV6-1	.	TRBD1	TRBJ2-5	CASTLDRGWETQYF	TGTGCCAGCACCCTGGACAGGGGATGGGAGACCCAGTACTTC
TRBV6-5	.	.	TRBJ1-1	CASRSTAQGGVEAFF	TGTGCCAGCAGGAGTACGGCACAGGGCGGCGTCGAGGCTTTCTTT
TRBV19	.	TRBD1	TRBJ1-2	CASSRGDRLINYGYTF	TGTGCCAGTAGTAGAGGGGACAGATTGATAAACTATGGCTACACCTTC
TRBV12-5	.	.	TRBJ2-3	CASGIRGEDTQYF	TGTGCTAGTGGTATCAGAGGAGAAGATACGCAGTATTTT
TRBV2	.	.	TRBJ1-2	CASSSGGVSGYTF	TGTGCCAGCAGCTCTGGGGGAGTGAGTGGCTACACCTTC
TRBV4-3	.	.	TRBJ1-5	CASSQVNNQPQHF	TGCGCCAGCAGCCAAGTGAATAATCAGCCCCAGCATTTT
TRBV6-5	.	.	TRBJ2-1	CASSFSGPSYNEQFF	TGTGCCAGCAGTTTCTCCGGGCCCTCCTACAATGAGCAGTTCTTC
TRBV9	few	.	TRBJ1-1	CASSPQATANTEAFF	TGTGCCAGCAGCCCCCAAGCGACGGCCAACACTGAAGCTTTCTTT
TRBV7-9	.	.	TRBJ2-1	CASSLGNSYNEQFF	TGTGCCAGCAGCTTAGGGAATTCCTACAATGAGCAGTTCTTC